This T cell receptor beta chain was recorded in a study of CD8+ T cells in alopecia areata. Study as a whole: Affected scalp percentage determined the severity score of treated patients. General study findings and limits: In scalp and blood during tofacitinib, many expanded lesional clones persisted.

Treatment given: oral pan-JAK inhibitor, 5-10 mg twice daily. V lost 5 bases and J 1 base, leaving 9 bases between the germline ends. This CDR3 region has 14 residues. Germline CDR1 reads LNHDA; CDR2 reads SQIVND (reference sequence). RNA extraction and reverse transcription yielded cDNA as sequencing template. Measured with immunoSEQ multiplex PCR; TCRdb has only the in-frame clones, and not every one. This table holds 110,000 to 150,000 clones, 45% to 65% found once. With regard to this clone: The target antigen is unknown.

Sequencing used CD8+ T cells sorted from blood, obtained at week 4, from a patient treated with tofacitinib. The chain couples TRBV19 to TRBJ1-5; perhaps TRBD1 as D (5 bases). The TCR comes from a human donor with alopecia areata. CDR3 sequence: CASSFRDSNQPQHF. The DNA for the CDR3 is TGTGCCAGTAGTTTCCGGGACAGCAATCAGCCCCAGCATTTT.